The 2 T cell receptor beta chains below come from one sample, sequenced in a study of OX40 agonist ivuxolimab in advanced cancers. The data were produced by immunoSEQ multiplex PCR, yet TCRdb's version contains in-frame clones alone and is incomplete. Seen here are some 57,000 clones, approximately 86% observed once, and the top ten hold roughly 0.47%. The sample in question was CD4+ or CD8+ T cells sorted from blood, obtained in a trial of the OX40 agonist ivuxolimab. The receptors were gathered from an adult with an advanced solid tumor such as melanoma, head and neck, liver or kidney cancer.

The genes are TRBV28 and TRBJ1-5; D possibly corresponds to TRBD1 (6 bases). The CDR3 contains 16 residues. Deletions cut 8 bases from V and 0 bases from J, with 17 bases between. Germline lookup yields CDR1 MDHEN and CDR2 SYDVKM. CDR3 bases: TGTGCCAGCGGGCTTGTACGACAGGATAGCAATCAGCCCCAGCATTTT. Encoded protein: CASGLVRQDSNQPQHF.

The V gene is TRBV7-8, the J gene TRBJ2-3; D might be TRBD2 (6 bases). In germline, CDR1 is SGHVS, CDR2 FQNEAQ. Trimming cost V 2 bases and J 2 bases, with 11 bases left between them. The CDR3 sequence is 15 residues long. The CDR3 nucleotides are TGTGCCAGCAGCTTAAGGGAGGAGGACACAGATACGCAGTATTTT. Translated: CASSLREEDTDTQYF.